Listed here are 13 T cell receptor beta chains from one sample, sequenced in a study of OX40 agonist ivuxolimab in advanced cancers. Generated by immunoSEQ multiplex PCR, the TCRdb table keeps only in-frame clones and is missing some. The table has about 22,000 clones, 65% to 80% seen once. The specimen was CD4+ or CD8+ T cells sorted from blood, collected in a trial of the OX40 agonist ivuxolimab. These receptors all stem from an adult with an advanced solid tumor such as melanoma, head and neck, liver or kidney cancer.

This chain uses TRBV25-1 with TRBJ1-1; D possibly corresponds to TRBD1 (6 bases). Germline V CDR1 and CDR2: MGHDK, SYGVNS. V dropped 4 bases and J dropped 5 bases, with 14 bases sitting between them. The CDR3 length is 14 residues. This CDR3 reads CASSGWKTGTEAFF. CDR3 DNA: TGTGCCAGCAGTGGATGGAAAACAGGGACTGAAGCTTTCTTT.

DNA of the CDR3: TGTGCCAGTAGTACCGGGACACCGACCTACGAGCAGTACTTC. Its protein is CASSTGTPTYEQYF. The chain carries TRBV19 and TRBJ2-7, with D perhaps TRBD1 (6 bases). CDR1 and CDR2 (germline): LNHDA, SQIVND (reference sequence). The CDR3 spans 14 residues. The V end lost 4 bases, the J end lost 2 bases, and 12 bases lay between the germline ends.

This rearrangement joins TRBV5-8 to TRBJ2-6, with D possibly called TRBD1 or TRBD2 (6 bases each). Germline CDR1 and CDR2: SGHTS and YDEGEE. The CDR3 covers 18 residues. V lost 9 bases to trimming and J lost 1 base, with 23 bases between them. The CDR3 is CATTRGTQGLSGANVLTF. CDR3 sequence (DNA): TGTGCCACCACCCGGGGGACACAAGGTCTTTCTGGGGCCAACGTCCTGACTTTC. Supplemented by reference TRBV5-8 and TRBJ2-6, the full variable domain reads EAGVTQSPTHLIKTRGQQATLRCSPISGHTSVYWYQQALGLGLQFLLWYDEGEERNRGNFPPRFSGRQFPNYSSELNVNALELEDSALYLCATTRGTQGLSGANVLTFGAGSRLTVL.

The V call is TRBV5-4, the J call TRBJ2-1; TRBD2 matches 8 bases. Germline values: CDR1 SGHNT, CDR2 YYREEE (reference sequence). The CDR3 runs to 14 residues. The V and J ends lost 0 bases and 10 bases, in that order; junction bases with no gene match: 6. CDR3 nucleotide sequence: TGTGCCAGCAGCTTGGCCGGGGGGGGAGACGAGCAGTTCTTC. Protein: CASSLAGGGDEQFF.

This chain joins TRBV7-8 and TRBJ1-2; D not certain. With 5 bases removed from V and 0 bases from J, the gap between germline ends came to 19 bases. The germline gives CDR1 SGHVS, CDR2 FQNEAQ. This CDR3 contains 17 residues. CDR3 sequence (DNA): TGTGCCAGCAGCGCCGGGTGGGCAGGAGAAGCTAACTATGGCTACACCTTC. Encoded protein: CASSAGWAGEANYGYTF.

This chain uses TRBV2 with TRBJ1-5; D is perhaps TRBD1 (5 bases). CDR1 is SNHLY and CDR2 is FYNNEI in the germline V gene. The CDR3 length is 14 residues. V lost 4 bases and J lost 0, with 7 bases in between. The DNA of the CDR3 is TGTGCCAGCAGTGGGACACTTAGCAATCAGCCCCAGCATTTT. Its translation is CASSGTLSNQPQHF.

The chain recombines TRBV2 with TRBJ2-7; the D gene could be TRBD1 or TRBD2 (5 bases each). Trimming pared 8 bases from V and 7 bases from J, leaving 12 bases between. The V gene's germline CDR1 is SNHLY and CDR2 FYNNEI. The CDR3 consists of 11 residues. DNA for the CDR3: TGTGCCAGCGACGGGGACGGTGAGCAGTACTTC. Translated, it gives CASDGDGEQYF.

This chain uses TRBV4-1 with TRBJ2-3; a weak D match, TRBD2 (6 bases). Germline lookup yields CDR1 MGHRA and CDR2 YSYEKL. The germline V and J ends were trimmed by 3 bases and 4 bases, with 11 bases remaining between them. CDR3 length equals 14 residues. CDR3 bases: TGCGCCAGCAGCCATCCGCGCGGGGCAGATACGCAGTATTTT. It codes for CASSHPRGADTQYF.

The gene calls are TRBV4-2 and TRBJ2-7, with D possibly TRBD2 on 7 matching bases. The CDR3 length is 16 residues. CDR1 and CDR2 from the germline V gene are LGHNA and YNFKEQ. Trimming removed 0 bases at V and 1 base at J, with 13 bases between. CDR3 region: CASSQEAGALSYEQYF. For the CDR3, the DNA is TGTGCCAGCAGCCAAGAGGCGGGGGCACTTTCCTACGAGCAGTACTTC.

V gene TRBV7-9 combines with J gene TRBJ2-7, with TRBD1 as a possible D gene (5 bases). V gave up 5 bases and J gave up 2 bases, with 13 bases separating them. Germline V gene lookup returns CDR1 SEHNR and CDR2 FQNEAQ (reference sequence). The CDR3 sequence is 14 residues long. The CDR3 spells CASSPGAGPYEQYF. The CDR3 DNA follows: TGTGCCAGCAGCCCTGGGGCTGGCCCCTACGAGCAGTACTTC.

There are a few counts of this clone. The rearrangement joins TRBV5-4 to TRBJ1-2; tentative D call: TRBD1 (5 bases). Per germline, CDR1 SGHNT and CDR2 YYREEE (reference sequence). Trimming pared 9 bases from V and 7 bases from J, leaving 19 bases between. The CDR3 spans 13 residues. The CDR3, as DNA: TGTGCCAACACCGATGGGGGGTATCGTGGCTACACCTTC. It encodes CANTDGGYRGYTF.

The CDR3 DNA reads as TGTGCCAGCAGCTTCAACACCCACACTGAAGCTTTCTTT. Its translation is CASSFNTHTEAFF. The V and J genes are TRBV5-6 and TRBJ1-1; D call uncertain. This CDR3 region has 13 residues. V lost 2 bases and J 3 bases, leaving 8 bases between the germline ends. The germline V gene encodes CDR1 SGHDT and CDR2 YYEEEE. The variable domain in full, with the rest retrieved from reference TRBV5-6 and TRBJ1-1, is DAGVTQSPTHLIKTRGQQVTLRCSPKSGHDTVSWYQQALGQGPQFIFQYYEEEERQRGNFPDRFSGHQFPNYSSELNVNALLLGDSALYLCASSFNTHTEAFFGQGTRLTVV.

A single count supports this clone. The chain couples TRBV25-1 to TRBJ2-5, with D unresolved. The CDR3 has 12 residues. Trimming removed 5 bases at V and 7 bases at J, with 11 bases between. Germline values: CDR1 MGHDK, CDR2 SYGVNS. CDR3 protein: CASSQGLGTQYF. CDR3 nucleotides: TGTGCCAGCAGTCAAGGGCTCGGGACCCAGTACTTC.